This T cell receptor beta chain stems from a study of blood T cell repertoires in COVID-19. At the level of the study: T cells, B-cell-depleted T cells, or PBMCs supplied cDNA or gDNA.

Germline V CDR1 and CDR2: SGHAT, FQNNGV. This CDR3 is built from 18 residues. With V trimmed by 2 bases and J by 5 bases, 11 bases remained unmatched. Profiling relied on immunoSEQ multiplex PCR, and the TCRdb table lists in-frame clones only, not all of them. The table lists nearly 50,000 clones, roughly nine tenths of them singletons. This clone was detected a few times. V gene TRBV11-2 combines with J gene TRBJ2-3; 12 nucleotides match TRBD2. Source material: peripheral blood. This receptor was identified in a man aged 40-49 years with active COVID-19. CDR3 bases: TGTGCCAGCAGCTTAAAAAGACTAGCGGGAGTGACAGGAGATACGCAGTATTTT. Protein sequence: CASSLKRLAGVTGDTQYF.